This T cell receptor beta chain was captured by sequencing in a study of blood T cell repertoires in COVID-19. Study-wide background: COVID-19 samples collected from the United States, Italy and Spain covered acute and convalescent phases. PBMCs, B-cell-depleted T cells, or T cells were the source of the cDNA or gDNA that made up the material.

Original processing methods: Amplification of reference gene primers was used by the study to estimate nucleated cell counts. The method was immunoSEQ multiplex PCR; TCRdb's version includes in-frame clones alone and lacks a portion of them. The V and J calls and clone size are taken from that table; D and trimming were inferred from the DNA. Seen here are almost 85,000 clones, around 80% observed once, and the top ten hold roughly 36%. CDR1 and CDR2 from the germline V gene are ENHRY and SYGVKD. CDR3 length: 14 residues. The V and J ends lost 2 bases and 12 bases respectively, with 17 bases between them.

The J gene is TRBJ2-1, the V gene TRBV10-3, with D perhaps TRBD1 (5 bases). Sequencing used peripheral blood. The sequence came from a man older than 75 with active or convalescent COVID-19. The CDR3 DNA sequence: TGTGCCATCAGTGAGATAGGCCCGCAGCAGGGGCAGTTCTTC. Its translation is CAISEIGPQQGQFF.